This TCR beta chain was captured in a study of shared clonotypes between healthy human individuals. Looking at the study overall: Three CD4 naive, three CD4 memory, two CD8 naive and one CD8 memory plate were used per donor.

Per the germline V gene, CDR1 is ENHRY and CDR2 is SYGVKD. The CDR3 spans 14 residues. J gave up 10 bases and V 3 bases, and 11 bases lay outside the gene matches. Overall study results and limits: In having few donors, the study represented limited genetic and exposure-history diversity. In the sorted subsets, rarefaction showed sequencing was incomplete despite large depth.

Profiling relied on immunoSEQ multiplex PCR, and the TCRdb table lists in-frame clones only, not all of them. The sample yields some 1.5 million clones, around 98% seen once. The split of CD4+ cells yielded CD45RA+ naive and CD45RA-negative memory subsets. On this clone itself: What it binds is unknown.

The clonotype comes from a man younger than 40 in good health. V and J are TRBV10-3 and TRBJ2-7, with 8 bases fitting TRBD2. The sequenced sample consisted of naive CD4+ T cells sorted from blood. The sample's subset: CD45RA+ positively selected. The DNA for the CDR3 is TGTGCCATCAGTGAAGGACCGGGACTAGGCGAACAGTACTTC. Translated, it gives CAISEGPGLGEQYF.